These 24 T cell receptor beta chains share one sample of origin, sequenced in a study of beta chain features in type 1 diabetes (dated 2018 in TCRdb). The library came from the immunoSEQ multiplex PCR assay. All of the isolated RNA was reverse transcribed with the High Capacity cDNA Reverse Transcription Kit, so expressed TCRB transcripts were sequenced. Not all clones reach the TCRdb copy of this immuneACCESS table, which keeps in-frame sequences only. Checked studies attribute under half of the gap to unresolved V genes and leave the rest unexplained. The sample has 810,000 or so clones on record, roughly a sixth of them singletons. The ten largest clones represent roughly 0.025% of the sample. Sequencing used naive CD4+ T cells from blood. The cell subset or site label on this specimen signifies: true naive CD4+ T cells. These receptors were obtained from a woman younger than 35 in good health.

The V gene is TRBV27, the J gene TRBJ2-7; 7 bases are shared with TRBD2. The CDR3 is 14 amino acids. J gave up 0 bases and V 6 bases, and 5 bases lay outside the gene matches. From germline, CDR1 is MNHEY and CDR2 SMNVEV (reference sequence). This chain's CDR3 is CASRLAYSSYEQYF. CDR3 bases: TGTGCCAGCAGACTAGCGTACAGCTCCTACGAGCAGTACTTC.

This clone was seen only a few times. V is TRBV5-4 and J is TRBJ2-1, with 7 bases that match TRBD1. This CDR3 region has 15 residues. From germline, CDR1 is SGHNT and CDR2 YYREEE (reference sequence). The ends lost 0 bases at V and 6 bases at J; junction bases unmatched: 6. The CDR3 nucleotides read TGTGCCAGCAGCTTGGAGGGGGCTTTCGGCAATGAGCAGTTCTTC. It is translated as CASSLEGAFGNEQFF.

This chain connects TRBV19 to TRBJ2-7, with D possibly being TRBD2 (7 bases). With 5 bases removed from V and 4 bases from J, the gap between germline ends came to 18 bases. The CDR3 is 15 residues long. In germline, CDR1 is LNHDA, CDR2 SQIVND (reference sequence). Here the CDR3 DNA reads TGTGCCAGTAGTTCCCTTACAGGGAGGGGTTACGAGCAGTACTTC. Translated, it gives CASSSLTGRGYEQYF.

The rearrangement links TRBV28 to TRBJ1-2; tentative D call: TRBD1 (5 bases). The length of the CDR3 is 12 residues. Germline V gene sequence: CDR1 MDHEN, CDR2 SYDVKM. With 2 bases removed from V and 10 bases from J, the gap between germline ends came to 11 bases. CDR3 sequence reads: CASSLSGAAYTF. CDR3 DNA: TGTGCCAGCAGTTTAAGCGGGGCGGCCTACACCTTC.

The chain is built from TRBV5-6 and TRBJ1-2, with D tentatively TRBD1 (5 bases). Germline CDR1 SGHDT, CDR2 YYEEEE. The CDR3 has 14 residues. Deletions cut 1 base from V and 9 bases from J, with 16 bases between. CDR3 in DNA: TGTGCCAGCAGCTTGTGGGGGTCGGCATCAAGCTACACCTTC. This gives the protein CASSLWGSASSYTF.

This clone turned up a few times. The rearrangement joins TRBV2 to TRBJ2-5, with a tentative D call TRBD2 (6 bases). Germline lookup yields CDR1 SNHLY and CDR2 FYNNEI. The V end was cut by 5 bases, the J end by 4 bases, with 17 bases between. This CDR3 is 15 amino acids long. DNA of the CDR3: TGTGCCAGCAGTCGCGGGGCCCCAGGGAGAGAGACCCAGTACTTC. This encodes CASSRGAPGRETQYF.

This clone was observed a few times. The chain has TRBV21-1 and TRBJ2-5; the table calls TRBD2, which could not be checked here. TRBV21-1 is assigned pseudogene status. The CDR3 runs 16 residues. CDR3 DNA sequence: TGTGCCAGCAGCACCGGGACTAGCGGGATAAAAGAGACCCAGTACTTC. It encodes CASSTGTSGIKETQYF.

This clone was counted only a few times. The chain joins TRBV23-1 to TRBJ2-3, with D unresolved. TRBV23-1 is noted as an ORF with a role that remains uncertain. CDR3 length: 14 amino acids. V was clipped by 6 bases and J by 6 bases, with 16 bases between them. CDR3: CASRAAERADTQYF. The DNA for the CDR3 is TGCGCCAGCAGGGCGGCAGAGCGAGCGGATACGCAGTATTTT.

The chain employs TRBV10-3 and TRBJ2-1; the D is unclear. This CDR3 has 12 residues. Germline V lookup: CDR1 ENHRY, CDR2 SYGVKD. With 10 bases removed from V and 5 bases from J, the gap between germline ends came to 12 bases. CDR3 in amino acids: CASRAQDNEQFF. The CDR3 DNA reads TGTGCCAGCCGGGCTCAGGACAATGAGCAGTTCTTC.

This clone has only a few counts. This sequence joins TRBV5-4 and TRBJ2-3, with 7 bases identical to TRBD1. Germline-derived CDR1 and CDR2 are SGHNT and YYREEE (reference sequence). V shed 4 bases, J shed 1 base, and the junction held 3 bases outside the gene matches. The CDR3 contains 14 residues. CDR3 in DNA: TGTGCCAGCAGCCCCGGACAGGGCACAGATACGCAGTATTTT. This translates into CASSPGQGTDTQYF.

This clone has more than one count but fewer than ten. The chain uses TRBV2 and TRBJ2-7; tentatively, D is TRBD1 (5 bases). CDR1 is SNHLY and CDR2 is FYNNEI in the germline V gene. The CDR3 spans 13 residues. The V and J ends lost 4 bases and 3 bases respectively, with 10 bases between them. The CDR3 sequence: CASSALRDYEQYF. As DNA, the CDR3 is TGTGCCAGCAGTGCTCTCAGGGACTACGAGCAGTACTTC. Together with reference TRBV2 and TRBJ2-7, the CDR3 gives the full variable domain: EPEVTQTPSHQVTQMGQEVILRCVPISNHLYFYWYRQILGQKVEFLVSFYNNEISEKSEIFDDQFSVERPDGSNFTLKIRSTKLEDSAMYFCASSALRDYEQYFGPGTRLTVT.

This clone was detected a few times. V and J are TRBV5-1 and TRBJ2-1; D gene ambiguous. V was trimmed by 0 bases and J by 2 bases, leaving 9 bases between them. Germline values: CDR1 SGHRS, CDR2 YFSETQ. CDR3 length equals 15 residues. CDR3 in DNA: TGCGCCAGCAGCTTGGTTTCCTCCCCCTACAATGAGCAGTTCTTC. It encodes CASSLVSSPYNEQFF.

The J gene is TRBJ1-5, the V gene TRBV7-9; D unresolved. The V gene's germline CDR1 is SEHNR and CDR2 FQNEAQ (reference sequence). Trimming took off 4 bases at V and 6 bases at J, with 13 bases between the two ends. There are 14 residues in the CDR3. CDR3 bases: TGTGCCAGCAGCTCCACGGCCTGGGGTCAGCCCCAGCATTTT. Translating it yields CASSSTAWGQPQHF.

CDR3 sequence reads: CASSQQGGRETQYF. Written as DNA, the CDR3 is TGTGCCAGCAGTCAACAAGGGGGCCGGGAGACCCAGTACTTC. The chain recombines TRBV7-9 with TRBJ2-5, with 7 positions matching TRBD1. V shed 6 bases, J shed 5 bases, and the junction held 9 bases outside the gene matches. This CDR3 has 14 amino acids. Germline CDR1 and CDR2: SEHNR and FQNEAQ (reference sequence).

This clone was picked up a small number of times. This rearrangement joins TRBV4-2 to TRBJ2-4; 13 bases align to TRBD2. The V gene's germline CDR1 is LGHNA and CDR2 YNFKEQ. CDR3 length: 19 amino acids. J was trimmed by 1 base and V by 4 bases; bases with no gene match: 10. CDR3 sequence reads: CASSLSAGTSGIAKNIQYF. The CDR3 DNA follows: TGTGCCAGCAGCCTAAGCGCCGGGACTAGCGGGATCGCCAAAAACATTCAGTACTTC.

The gene calls are TRBV11-1 and TRBJ2-7; 9 nucleotides align to TRBD1. Germline CDR1 and CDR2: SGHAT and FQDESV (reference sequence). The CDR3 covers 16 residues. V was clipped by 5 bases and J by 4 bases; unmatched bases: 12. The CDR3, as DNA: TGTGCCAGCAGCCAGTATGAGGGACAGGGAGATTACGAGCAGTACTTC. Protein product: CASSQYEGQGDYEQYF. Full variable domain (remainder filled in from reference TRBV11-1 and TRBJ2-7): EAEVAQSPRYKITEKSQAVAFWCDPISGHATLYWYRQILGQGPELLVQFQDESVVDDSQLPKDRFSAERLKGVDSTLKIQPAELGDSAMYLCASSQYEGQGDYEQYFGPGTRLTVT.

There are a few counts of this clone. This chain uses TRBV7-6 with TRBJ1-1; D call uncertain. Per the germline V gene, CDR1 is SGHVS and CDR2 is FNYEAQ. The CDR3 is 13 residues long. V was pared by 5 bases and J by 4 bases, with 11 bases between. CDR3 DNA sequence: TGTGCCAGCAGCCAGCTGGTGGCCACTGAAGCTTTCTTT. This sequence encodes CASSQLVATEAFF. Combining the CDR3 with reference TRBV7-6 and TRBJ1-1 gives the whole variable domain GAGVSQSPRYKVTKRGQDVALRCDPISGHVSLYWYRQALGQGPEFLTYFNYEAQQDKSGLPNDRFSAERPEGSISTLTIQRTEQRDSAMYRCASSQLVATEAFFGQGTRLTVV.

The table lists this clone with a few counts. J is TRBJ2-4 and V is TRBV19; 8 bases align to TRBD2. With 6 bases clipped from V and 0 bases from J, the junction kept 10 bases outside the gene matches. Germline V gene data show CDR1 as LNHDA and CDR2 as SQIVND (reference sequence). The CDR3 is 17 residues long. The CDR3 nucleotides read TGTGCCAGTAGCAGCGGGAGAGGGGGACTAGCCAAAAACATTCAGTACTTC. Residues: CASSSGRGGLAKNIQYF.

This clone was seen only a few times. This chain connects TRBV2 to TRBJ2-7; D tentatively fits TRBD1 or TRBD2 (5 bases each). Trimming removed 3 bases from V and 0 bases from J, with 12 bases in between. This CDR3 region has 15 residues. Germline CDR1 SNHLY, CDR2 FYNNEI. CDR3 bases: TGTGCCAGCAGTGACTTGGGACCAACCTCCTACGAGCAGTACTTC. It encodes CASSDLGPTSYEQYF.

There are a few counts of this clone. The chain links TRBV7-2 to TRBJ2-7; D perhaps matches TRBD2 (6 bases). The CDR3 length is 13 residues. Germline lookup yields CDR1 SGHTA and CDR2 FQGNSA. The V end was cut by 1 base, the J end by 10 bases, with 14 bases between. The DNA for the CDR3 is TGTGCCAGCAGCTTAGACTTTTTAGCGGAACAGTACTTC. Amino acids: CASSLDFLAEQYF.

The V gene is TRBV7-2, the J gene TRBJ2-7, with D tentatively TRBD2 (5 bases). The V end lost 3 bases, the J end lost 3 bases, and 15 bases lay between the germline ends. CDR1 is SGHTA and CDR2 is FQGNSA in the germline V gene. The CDR3 is 15 amino acids. The CDR3 DNA follows: TGTGCCAGCAGCTTGGGGTGGAGCGGATTCTACGAGCAGTACTTC. It is translated as CASSLGWSGFYEQYF.

A few counts support this clone. The rearrangement joins TRBV7-9 to TRBJ2-1; 7 nucleotides line up with TRBD2. This CDR3 contains 16 residues. CDR1 SEHNR and CDR2 FQNEAQ come from the germline V gene (reference sequence). The V segment lost 5 bases and the J segment 7 bases; nucleotides outside the gene matches: 14. CDR3 region: CASSPLLGGSQNEQFF. CDR3 nucleotide sequence: TGTGCCAGCAGCCCGCTTCTTGGCGGGAGTCAGAATGAGCAGTTCTTC.

This chain links TRBV19 with TRBJ1-1; D remains ambiguous. The germline gives CDR1 LNHDA, CDR2 SQIVND (reference sequence). The CDR3 is 14 amino acids. V dropped 4 bases and J dropped 1 base, with 10 bases sitting between them. The CDR3 nucleotides read TGTGCCAGTAGTACTTCTAGTGCGAACACTGAAGCTTTCTTT. Translating it yields CASSTSSANTEAFF. Looking up the rest from reference TRBV19 and TRBJ1-1 gives the full variable domain: DGGITQSPKYLFRKEGQNVTLSCEQNLNHDAMYWYRQDPGQGLRLIYYSQIVNDFQKGDIAEGYSVSREKKESFPLTVTSAQKNPTAFYLCASSTSSANTEAFFGQGTRLTVV.

V and J are TRBV7-9 and TRBJ2-2, with D maybe TRBD2 (7 bases). The V end lost 5 bases, the J end lost 1 base, and 17 bases lay between the germline ends. Germline lookup yields CDR1 SEHNR and CDR2 FQNEAQ (reference sequence). This CDR3 contains 17 residues. The CDR3 nucleotides read TGTGCCAGCAGCCTAGGCGGGGGACACAGGAACACCGGGGAGCTGTTTTTT. Translated: CASSLGGGHRNTGELFF.